A single T cell receptor beta chain is shown here with its context. Its target is not known. Each CDR3 protein gets one entry after TCRdb re-called the 5' RACE reads with MiXCR. This sample has tens of thousands of distinct CDR3 sequences, with approximately 23% found just once. Study findings and constraints: Tumor memory CD4+ T cell TCR gene usage clustered with blood and lymph node memory CD4+ cells and lymph node naive CD4+ cells.

Germline lookup yields CDR1 SGHRS and CDR2 YFSETQ. The CDR3 has 13 residues. V lost 3 bases, J lost 8 bases, and 12 bases lay in between. The TCR originated in a female donor with breast cancer. Sequences were obtained from memory CD4+ T cells sorted from a lymph node. As to subset: memory CD4+ T cells, CD4+CD45RO+CD25-. The gene calls are TRBV5-1 and TRBJ2-1; tentative D call: TRBD2 (6 bases). The CDR3 loop is CASSSGSGDEQFF. In DNA form, the CDR3 reads TGCGCCAGCAGCTCCGGGAGTGGGGATGAGCAGTTCTTC.